This T cell receptor (beta chain) was recovered during a study of cytomegalovirus exposure and HLA in healthy donors. PCR was performed using 60 Vbeta and 13 Jbeta primers. TCRdb's copy holds only in-frame clones and misses some; the assay was immunoSEQ multiplex PCR. Among some 74,000 clones listed, around 80% were seen once. V dropped 2 bases and J dropped 4; count of bases not matched to a gene: 4. CDR3 length equals 14 residues. In germline, CDR1 is SGHTS, CDR2 YDEGEE. The V and J genes are TRBV5-8 and TRBJ1-1; 8 nucleotides match TRBD1. Sequencing was performed on PBMCs. This clonotype was sampled from a male donor in good health and CMV-seronegative. The DNA of the CDR3 is TGTGCCAGCAGCTTTGACAGGGGCACCACTGAAGCTTTCTTT. As protein: CASSFDRGTTEAFF.